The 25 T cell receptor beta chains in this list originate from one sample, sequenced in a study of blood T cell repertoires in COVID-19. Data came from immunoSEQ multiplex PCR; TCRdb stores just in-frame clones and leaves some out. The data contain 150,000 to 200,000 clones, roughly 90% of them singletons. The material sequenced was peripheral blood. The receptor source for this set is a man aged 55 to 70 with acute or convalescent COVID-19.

CDR3 sequence (DNA): TGTGCCAGTAGTAAGGGGCGCACTGGGGCCAACGTCCTGACTTTC. It is translated as CASSKGRTGANVLTF. J is TRBJ2-6 and V is TRBV19; D may be TRBD1 (5 bases). The V end was cut by 4 bases, the J end by 2 bases, with 9 bases between. CDR1 and CDR2 from the germline V gene are LNHDA and SQIVND (reference sequence). The CDR3 loop spans 15 amino acids.

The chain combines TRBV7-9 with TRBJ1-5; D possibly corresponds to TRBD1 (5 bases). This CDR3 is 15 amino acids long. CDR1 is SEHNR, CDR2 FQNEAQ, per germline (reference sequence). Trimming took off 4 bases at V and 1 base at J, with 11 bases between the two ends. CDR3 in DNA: TGTGCCAGCAGCTATACAGGAGGGAGCAATCAGCCCCAGCATTTT. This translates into CASSYTGGSNQPQHF. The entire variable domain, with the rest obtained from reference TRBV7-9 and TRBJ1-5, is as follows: DTGVSQNPRHKITKRGQNVTFRCDPISEHNRLYWYRQTLGQGPEFLTYFQNEAQLEKSRLLSDRFSAERPKGSFSTLEIQRTEQGDSAMYLCASSYTGGSNQPQHFGDGTRLSIL.

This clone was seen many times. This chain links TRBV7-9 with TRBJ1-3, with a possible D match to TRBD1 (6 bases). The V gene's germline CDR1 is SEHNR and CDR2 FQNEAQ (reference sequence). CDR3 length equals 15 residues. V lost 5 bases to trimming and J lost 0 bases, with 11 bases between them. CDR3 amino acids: CASSLGQSSGNTIYF. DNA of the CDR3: TGTGCCAGCAGCCTTGGACAGAGCTCTGGAAACACCATATATTTT. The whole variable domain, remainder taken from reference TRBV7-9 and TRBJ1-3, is DTGVSQNPRHKITKRGQNVTFRCDPISEHNRLYWYRQTLGQGPEFLTYFQNEAQLEKSRLLSDRFSAERPKGSFSTLEIQRTEQGDSAMYLCASSLGQSSGNTIYFGEGSWLTVV.

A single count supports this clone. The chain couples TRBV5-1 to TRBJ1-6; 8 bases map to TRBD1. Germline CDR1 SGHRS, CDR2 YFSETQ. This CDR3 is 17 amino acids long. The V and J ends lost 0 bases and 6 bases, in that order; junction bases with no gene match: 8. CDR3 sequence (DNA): TGCGCCAGCAGCTTGGGAGGGACAGGCGGAGGTAATTCACCCCTCCACTTT. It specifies CASSLGGTGGGNSPLHF.

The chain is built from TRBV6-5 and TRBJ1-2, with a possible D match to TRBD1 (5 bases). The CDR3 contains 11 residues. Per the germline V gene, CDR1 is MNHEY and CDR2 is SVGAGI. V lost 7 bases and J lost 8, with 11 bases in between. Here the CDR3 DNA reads TGTGCCAGCATGGGGGGAAGGGGCTACACCTTC. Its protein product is CASMGGRGYTF.

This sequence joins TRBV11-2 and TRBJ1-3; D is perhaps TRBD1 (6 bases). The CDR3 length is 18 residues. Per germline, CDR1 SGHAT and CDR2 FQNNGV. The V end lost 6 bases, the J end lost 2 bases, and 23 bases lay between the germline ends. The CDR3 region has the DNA TGTGCCAGCAGGCTGGGGCTAGTGGGGACAAAAACTGGAAACACCATATATTTT. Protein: CASRLGLVGTKTGNTIYF.

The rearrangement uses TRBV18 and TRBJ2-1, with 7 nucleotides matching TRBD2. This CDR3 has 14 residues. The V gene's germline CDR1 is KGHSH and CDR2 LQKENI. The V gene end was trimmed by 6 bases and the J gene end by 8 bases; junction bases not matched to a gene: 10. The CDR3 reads CASSPVGGLHEQFF. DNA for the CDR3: TGTGCCAGCTCCCCCGTGGGAGGGTTGCATGAGCAGTTCTTC.

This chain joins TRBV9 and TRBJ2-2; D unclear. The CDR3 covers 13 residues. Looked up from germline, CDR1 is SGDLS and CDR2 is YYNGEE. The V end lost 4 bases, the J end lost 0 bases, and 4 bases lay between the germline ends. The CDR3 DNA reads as TGTGCCAGCAGCCCTTCGAACACCGGGGAGCTGTTTTTT. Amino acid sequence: CASSPSNTGELFF.

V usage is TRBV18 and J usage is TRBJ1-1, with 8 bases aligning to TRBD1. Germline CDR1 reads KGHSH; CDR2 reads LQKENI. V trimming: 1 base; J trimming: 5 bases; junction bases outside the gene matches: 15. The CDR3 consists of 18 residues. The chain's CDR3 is CASSPQGTGGVGGTEAFF. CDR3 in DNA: TGTGCCAGCTCACCACAGGGGACAGGAGGCGTAGGAGGGACTGAAGCTTTCTTT.

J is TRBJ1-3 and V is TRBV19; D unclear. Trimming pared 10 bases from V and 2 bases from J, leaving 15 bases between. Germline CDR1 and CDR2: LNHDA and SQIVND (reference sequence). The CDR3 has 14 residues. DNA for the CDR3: TGTGCCACCTCCTCAGATTTCCCTGGAAACACCATATATTTT. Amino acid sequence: CATSSDFPGNTIYF.

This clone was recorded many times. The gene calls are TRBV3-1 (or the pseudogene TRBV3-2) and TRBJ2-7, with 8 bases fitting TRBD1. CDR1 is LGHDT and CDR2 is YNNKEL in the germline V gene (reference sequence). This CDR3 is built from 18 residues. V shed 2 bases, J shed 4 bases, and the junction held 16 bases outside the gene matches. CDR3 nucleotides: TGTGCCAGCAGCCAATTTCAGGGGGCTCTAAAATCTCTATACGAGCAGTACTTC. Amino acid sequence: CASSQFQGALKSLYEQYF.

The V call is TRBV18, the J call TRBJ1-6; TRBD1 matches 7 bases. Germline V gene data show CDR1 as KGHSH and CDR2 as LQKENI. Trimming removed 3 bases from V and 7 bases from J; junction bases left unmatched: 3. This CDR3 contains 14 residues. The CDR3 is CASSPGQLNSPLHF. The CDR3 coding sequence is TGTGCCAGCTCACCGGGACAGCTGAATTCACCCCTCCACTTT.

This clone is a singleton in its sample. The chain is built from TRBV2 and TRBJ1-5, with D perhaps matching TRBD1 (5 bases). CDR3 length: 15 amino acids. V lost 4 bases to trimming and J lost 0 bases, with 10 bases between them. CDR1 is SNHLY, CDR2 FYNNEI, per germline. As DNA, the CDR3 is TGTGCCAGCAGTGGGACAAGAGCTAGCAATCAGCCCCAGCATTTT. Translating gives CASSGTRASNQPQHF.

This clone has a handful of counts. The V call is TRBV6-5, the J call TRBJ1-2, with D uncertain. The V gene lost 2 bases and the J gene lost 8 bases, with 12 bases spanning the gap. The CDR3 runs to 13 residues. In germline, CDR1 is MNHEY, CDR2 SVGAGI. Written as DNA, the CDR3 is TGTGCCAGCAGTTACGGTGGCAGGAACGGCTACACCTTC. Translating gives CASSYGGRNGYTF.

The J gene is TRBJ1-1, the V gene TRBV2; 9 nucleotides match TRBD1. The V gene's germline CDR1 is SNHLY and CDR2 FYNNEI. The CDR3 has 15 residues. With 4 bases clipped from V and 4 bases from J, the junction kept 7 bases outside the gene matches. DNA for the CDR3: TGTGCCAGCAGTGGGGACAGGGCATCCAGCACTGAAGCTTTCTTT. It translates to CASSGDRASSTEAFF.

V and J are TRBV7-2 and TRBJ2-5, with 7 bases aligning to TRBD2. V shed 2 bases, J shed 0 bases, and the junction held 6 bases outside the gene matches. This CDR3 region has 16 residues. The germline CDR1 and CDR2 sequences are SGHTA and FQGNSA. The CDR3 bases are TGTGCCAGCAGCTTAAGCGGGGTGCTGTACCAAGAGACCCAGTACTTC. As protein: CASSLSGVLYQETQYF. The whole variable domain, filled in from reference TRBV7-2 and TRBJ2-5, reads GAGVSQSPSNKVTEKGKDVELRCDPISGHTALYWYRQSLGQGLEFLIYFQGNSAPDKSGLPSDRFSAERTGGSVSTLTIQRTQQEDSAVYLCASSLSGVLYQETQYFGPGTRLLVL.

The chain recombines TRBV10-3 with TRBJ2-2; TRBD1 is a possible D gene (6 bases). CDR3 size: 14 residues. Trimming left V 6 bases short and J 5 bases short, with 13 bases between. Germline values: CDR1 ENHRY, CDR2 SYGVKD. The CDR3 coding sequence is TGTGCCATCAGGGTGACAGGCGGTACCGGGGAGCTGTTTTTT. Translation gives CAIRVTGGTGELFF.

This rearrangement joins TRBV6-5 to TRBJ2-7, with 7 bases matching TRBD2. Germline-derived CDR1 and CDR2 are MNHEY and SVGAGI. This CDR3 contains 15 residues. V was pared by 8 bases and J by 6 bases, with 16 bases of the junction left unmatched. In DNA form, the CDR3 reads TGTGCCAGCCACTCCGGAGGCGGGGGTAGGTTCGAGCAGTACTTC. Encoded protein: CASHSGGGGRFEQYF.

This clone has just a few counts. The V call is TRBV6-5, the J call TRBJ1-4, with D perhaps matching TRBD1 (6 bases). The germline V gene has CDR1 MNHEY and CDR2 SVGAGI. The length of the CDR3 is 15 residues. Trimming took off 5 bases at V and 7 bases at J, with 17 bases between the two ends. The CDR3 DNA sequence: TGTGCCAGCAGTCGTGGGGGGGCGAGGACTGAAAAACTGTTTTTT. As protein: CASSRGGARTEKLFF.

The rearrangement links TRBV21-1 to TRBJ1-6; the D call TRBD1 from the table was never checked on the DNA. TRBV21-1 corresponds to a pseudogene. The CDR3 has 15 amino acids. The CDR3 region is CASSLRRSKGSPLHF. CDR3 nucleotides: TGTGCCAGCAGCCTCCGCCGTTCCAAGGGGTCACCCCTCCACTTT.

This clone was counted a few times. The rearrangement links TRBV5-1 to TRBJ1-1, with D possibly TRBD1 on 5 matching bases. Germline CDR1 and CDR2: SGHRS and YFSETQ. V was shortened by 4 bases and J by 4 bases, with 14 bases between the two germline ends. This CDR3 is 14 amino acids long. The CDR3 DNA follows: TGCGCCAGCAGCATTACCACAGGTCTCACTGAAGCTTTCTTT. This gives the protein CASSITTGLTEAFF.

As DNA, the CDR3 is TGTGCCAGCAGCCATGACAGGGGCTCCTACAATGAGCAGTTCTTC. The encoded protein is CASSHDRGSYNEQFF. V is TRBV6-5 and J is TRBJ2-1; 8 nucleotides match TRBD1. Trimming removed 6 bases from V and 0 bases from J; junction bases left unmatched: 4. The CDR3 length is 15 residues. Per germline, CDR1 MNHEY and CDR2 SVGAGI.

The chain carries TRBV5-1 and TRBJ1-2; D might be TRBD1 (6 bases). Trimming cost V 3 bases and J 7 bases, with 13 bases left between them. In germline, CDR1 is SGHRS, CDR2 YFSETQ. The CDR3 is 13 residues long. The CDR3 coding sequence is TGCGCCAGCAGCTCTGACAGGATTTCTGGCTACACCTTC. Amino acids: CASSSDRISGYTF.

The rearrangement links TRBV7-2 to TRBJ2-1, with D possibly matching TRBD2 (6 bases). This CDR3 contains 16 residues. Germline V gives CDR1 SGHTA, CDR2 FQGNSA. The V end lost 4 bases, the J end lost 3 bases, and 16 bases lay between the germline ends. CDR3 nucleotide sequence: TGTGCCAGCAGCTCACACCCCGGCGGGAACTACAATGAGCAGTTCTTC. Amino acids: CASSSHPGGNYNEQFF.

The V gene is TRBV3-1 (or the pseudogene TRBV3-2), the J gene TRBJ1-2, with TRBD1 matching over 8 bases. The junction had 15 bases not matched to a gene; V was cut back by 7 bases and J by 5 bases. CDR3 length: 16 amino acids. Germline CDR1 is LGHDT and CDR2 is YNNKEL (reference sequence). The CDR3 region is CASTPNSGQGAYGYTF. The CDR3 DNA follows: TGTGCCAGCACTCCTAATTCGGGGCAGGGGGCATATGGCTACACCTTC.